The next 16 T cell receptor beta chains were all read from a single sample in a study of post-analysis software for immune sequencing data. Findings of the study overall: Patients showed TRBV5-6, TRBV5-1 and TRBV20-1 among five TRBV segments more frequent than in controls.

Built from TCR beta cDNA, the libraries had unique molecular identifiers in them. Using its own MiXCR run on the PCR reads, TCRdb lists one record per CDR3 protein. Of about 540,000 distinct CDR3 sequences detected, roughly 34% appear once; the ten largest clones hold around 6%. These receptors lack a known antigen. The sequencing sample was made of blood. The source is a girl under 18 with multiple sclerosis.

The chain combines TRBV28 with TRBJ2-3, with 8 nucleotides matching TRBD1. With V trimmed by 5 bases and J by 7 bases, 11 bases remained unmatched. The CDR3 consists of 15 residues. The V gene's germline CDR1 is MDHEN and CDR2 SYDVKM. In nucleotides, the CDR3 is TGTGCCAGCAGTAATCAGGGGGCCACCTTTAATACGCAGTATTTT. Its translation is CASSNQGATFNTQYF. Supplemented by reference TRBV28 and TRBJ2-3, the full variable domain reads DVKVTQSSRYLVKRTGEKVFLECVQDMDHENMFWYRQDPGLGLRLIYFSYDVKMKEKGDIPEGYSVSREKKERFSLILESASTNQTSMYLCASSNQGATFNTQYFGPGTRLTVL.

This clonotype was seen only once. The CDR3 spells CASSGAGGSTEAFF. DNA for the CDR3: TGCGCCAGCAGCGGGGCCGGGGGGAGCACTGAAGCTTTCTTT. The genes are TRBV5-1 and TRBJ1-1; maybe TRBD1 (5 bases). V lost 4 bases and J lost 4, with 14 bases in between. Germline V gene sequence: CDR1 SGHRS, CDR2 YFSETQ. The CDR3 consists of 14 residues.

The CDR3 protein is CAISPFPGQGNDEQYF. The CDR3 DNA follows: TGTGCCATCAGTCCGTTTCCGGGACAGGGAAACGATGAGCAGTACTTC. This chain joins TRBV10-3 and TRBJ2-5; 9 nucleotides align to TRBD1. The V gene's germline CDR1 is ENHRY and CDR2 SYGVKD. Trimming removed 5 bases from V and 11 bases from J; junction bases left unmatched: 18. The length of the CDR3 is 16 residues.

As concerns this clonotype: Germline and junction disagree at one end, which may indicate a read error. V usage is TRBV7-2 and J usage is TRBJ1-2; D call uncertain. This CDR3 spans 10 amino acids. Germline-derived CDR1 and CDR2 are SGHTA and FQGNSA. CDR3 protein: CASPGYDYTF. The CDR3 region has the DNA TGTGCCAGCCCCGGCTATGACTACACCTTC.

This chain links TRBV7-6 with TRBJ2-3, with unresolved D. This CDR3 has 13 amino acids. Germline V CDR1 and CDR2: SGHVS, FNYEAQ. V shed 4 bases and J shed 6 bases, with 11 bases lying between them. In DNA, the CDR3 is TGTGCCAGCAGCTCCCCTTTCCCCGATACGCAGTATTTT. It codes for CASSSPFPDTQYF.

This clonotype was detected a few times. A junction boundary mismatches the germline segment, possibly from a read error. The chain uses TRBV6-1 and TRBJ2-7; TRBD2 aligns across 10 bases. The CDR3 is 16 residues long. The germline V gene has CDR1 MNHNS and CDR2 SASEGT. The CDR3 DNA reads as TGTGCCAGCAGTGAACCTGGACTAGCGGCGAGATACGAGCAGTATTTC. It specifies CASSEPGLAARYEQYF.

CDR3 in DNA: TGCAGTGCTAGAGATCGAGGAACGCGGGGGGGCCACGAGCAGTACTTC. As protein: CSARDRGTRGGHEQYF. The V gene is TRBV20-1, the J gene TRBJ2-5; 9 nucleotides line up with TRBD2. The last part of the DNA fits TRBJ2-7 better; the J call may be wrong. The CDR3 length is 16 residues. Germline CDR1 reads DFQATT; CDR2 reads SNEGSKA (reference sequence).

This sequence joins TRBV20-1 and TRBJ2-7, with a weak D call TRBD2 (5 bases). The CDR3 has 12 amino acids. CDR1 and CDR2 (germline): DFQATT, SNEGSKA (reference sequence). Trimming pared 5 bases from V and 0 bases from J, leaving 8 bases between. CDR3 bases: TGCAGTGCTTCCGGGATCTCCTACGAGCAGTACTTC. Its translation is CSASGISYEQYF.

The chain carries TRBV12-3 or TRBV12-4 and TRBJ1-5; D may be TRBD1 (5 bases). The CDR3 consists of 16 residues. Trimming pared 2 bases from V and 1 base from J, leaving 12 bases between. CDR3 nucleotides: TGTGCCAGCAGTTTAAGGGGCCGTAGGAGCAATCAGCCCCAGCATTTT. This sequence encodes CASSLRGRRSNQPQHF.

The chain's CDR3 is CASSPSGRGATEAFF. In DNA, the CDR3 is TGTGCCAGCAGCCCTAGCGGACGGGGGGCCACTGAAGCTTTCTTT. The chain couples TRBV5-5 to TRBJ1-1; TRBD1 might be the D (6 bases). The CDR3 covers 15 residues. Trimming took 4 bases from V and 4 from J, leaving 17 bases between them. Germline V gene data show CDR1 as SGHKS and CDR2 as YYEKEE (reference sequence).

This clonotype has only a few counts. This chain connects TRBV19 to TRBJ2-1; 12 bases match TRBD2. Trimming cost V 3 bases and J 5 bases; bases outside gene matches: 5. In germline, CDR1 is LNHDA, CDR2 SQIVND (reference sequence). CDR3 size: 16 residues. The CDR3 DNA sequence: TGTGCCAGTAGTATCCTAGCGGGGGGGCCCCACAATGAGCAGTTCTTC. It yields the protein CASSILAGGPHNEQFF. The full variable domain, with the rest looked up from reference TRBV19 and TRBJ2-1, is DGGITQSPKYLFRKEGQNVTLSCEQNLNHDAMYWYRQDPGQGLRLIYYSQIVNDFQKGDIAEGYSVSREKKESFPLTVTSAQKNPTAFYLCASSILAGGPHNEQFFGPGTRLTVL.

This clonotype was counted a few times. This chain links TRBV7-2 with TRBJ1-1, with unresolved D. The ends were cut back, 1 base at V and 4 bases at J, with 19 bases in the middle. The length of the CDR3 is 17 residues. The V gene's germline CDR1 is SGHTA and CDR2 FQGNSA. As DNA, the CDR3 is TGTGCCAGCAGCTTAGTCGTAGGAGGGCCTACCGGCACTGAAGCTTTCTTT. Translation: CASSLVVGGPTGTEAFF.

The rearrangement joins TRBV3-1 to TRBJ1-5; D possibly corresponds to TRBD1 (5 bases). Per the germline V gene, CDR1 is LGHDT and CDR2 is YNNKEL (reference sequence). The CDR3 spans 15 residues. Trimming shortened V by 0 bases and J by 7 bases, and 13 bases separated the two germline ends. CDR3 loop: CASSQDGVREQPQHF. The CDR3 DNA sequence: TGTGCCAGCAGCCAAGACGGTGTCAGGGAGCAGCCCCAGCATTTT.

This rearrangement joins TRBV5-4 to TRBJ2-5; TRBD2 agrees at 9 bases. Trimming took 4 bases from V and 6 from J; bases not matched to a gene: 16. The CDR3 extends over 17 amino acids. CDR1 is SGHNT, CDR2 YYREEE, per germline (reference sequence). In DNA, the CDR3 is TGTGCCAGCAGCACCGCGCGGGGCGGGGGGGCATTAAAGACCCAGTACTTC. Translating it yields CASSTARGGGALKTQYF. Complete variable domain (other parts from reference TRBV5-4 and TRBJ2-5): ETGVTQSPTHLIKTRGQQVTLRCSSQSGHNTVSWYQQALGQGPQFIFQYYREEENGRGNFPPRFSGLQFPNYSSELNVNALELDDSALYLCASSTARGGGALKTQYFGPGTRLLVL.

This clonotype turned up a few times. The DNA for the CDR3 is TGTGCCAGCAGTTGGGCGGGACCCCAAGAGACCCAGTACTTC. Translated, it gives CASSWAGPQETQYF. The chain joins TRBV27 to TRBJ2-5; possibly TRBD2 for D (6 bases). There are 14 residues in the CDR3. V lost 4 bases, J lost 1 base, and 10 bases lay in between. Germline-derived CDR1 and CDR2 are MNHEY and SMNVEV (reference sequence).

The V call is TRBV6-5, the J call TRBJ2-5; D unclear. The germline V gene has CDR1 MNHEY and CDR2 SVGAGI. This CDR3 region has 15 residues. V lost 1 base, J lost 1 base, and 10 bases lay in between. The CDR3 nucleotides are TGTGCCAGCAGTTACTTGAACTCAGCCCAAGAGACCCAGTACTTC. This translates into CASSYLNSAQETQYF.